Presented here are 21 T cell receptor beta chains from one specimen sequenced in a study of shared clonotypes between healthy human individuals. The assay was immunoSEQ multiplex PCR, and TCRdb's table has in-frame clones only and misses some. This table has about 610,000 clones, around 97% appearing once. The source material was naive CD4+ T cells sorted from blood. Subset here: CD45RA+ positively selected. The receptors originated from a woman aged 25 to 39 in good health.

V and J are TRBV6-5 and TRBJ1-5, with unresolved D. Germline V gives CDR1 MNHEY, CDR2 SVGAGI. V was shortened by 2 bases and J by 2 bases, with 13 bases between the two germline ends. This CDR3 spans 16 amino acids. CDR3 region: CASSYGGVKGNQPQHF. The CDR3 coding sequence is TGTGCCAGCAGTTACGGTGGGGTTAAGGGCAATCAGCCCCAGCATTTT.

The chain carries TRBV30 and TRBJ2-1; 10 positions match TRBD2. Losses at the gene ends were 3 bases for V and 7 bases for J; bases not matched to a gene: 6. CDR1 GTSNPN and CDR2 SVGIG come from the germline V gene (reference sequence). There are 14 residues in the CDR3. CDR3 protein: CAWRTGLAYNEQFF. The CDR3 DNA reads as TGTGCCTGGAGAACGGGACTAGCGTATAATGAGCAGTTCTTC.

The chain joins TRBV18 to TRBJ2-3; unclear D gene. Germline V gene sequence: CDR1 KGHSH, CDR2 LQKENI. V was trimmed by 6 bases and J by 4 bases, leaving 14 bases between them. The CDR3 extends over 14 amino acids. The CDR3 nucleotides are TGTGCCAGCTCTTCACGCGGCTTTTCAGATACGCAGTATTTT. Amino acids: CASSSRGFSDTQYF.

The J gene is TRBJ2-5, the V gene TRBV19, with D hard to call. V was clipped by 6 bases and J by 5 bases, with 22 bases between them. CDR3 length: 16 amino acids. Germline values: CDR1 LNHDA, CDR2 SQIVND (reference sequence). The CDR3 DNA sequence: TGTGCCAGTAGAAGCGAAGGCAGCCCCCTTGGGGAGACCCAGTACTTC. Translated, it gives CASRSEGSPLGETQYF.

The gene calls are TRBV30 and TRBJ1-1, with D unclear. This CDR3 is built from 14 residues. Trimming removed 5 bases at V and 6 bases at J, with 19 bases between. Germline CDR1 reads GTSNPN; CDR2 reads SVGIG (reference sequence). CDR3 nucleotide sequence: TGTGCCTGGGGTAGAGCGTCCCATGAGGCTGAAGCTTTCTTT. This codes for CAWGRASHEAEAFF.

V usage is TRBV28 and J usage is TRBJ1-5, with 8 bases aligning to TRBD1. The CDR3 consists of 15 residues. Trimming took 5 bases from V and 6 from J; bases not matched to a gene: 9. Germline V gives CDR1 MDHEN, CDR2 SYDVKM. CDR3 nucleotides: TGTGCCAGCAGTACCTGGGACAGGTTGGTTCAGCCCCAGCATTTT. Protein sequence: CASSTWDRLVQPQHF. The complete variable domain, with remaining parts taken from reference TRBV28 and TRBJ1-5, reads DVKVTQSSRYLVKRTGEKVFLECVQDMDHENMFWYRQDPGLGLRLIYFSYDVKMKEKGDIPEGYSVSREKKERFSLILESASTNQTSMYLCASSTWDRLVQPQHFGDGTRLSIL.

V gene TRBV4-2 combines with J gene TRBJ2-1, with 12 bases fitting TRBD2. CDR3 size: 16 residues. The germline CDR1 and CDR2 sequences are LGHNA and YNFKEQ. Trimming at V came to 3 bases and at J to 2 bases, leaving 2 bases not matched to a gene. CDR3 nucleotide sequence: TGTGCCAGCAGCCAGGGACTAGCGGGTACCTACAATGAGCAGTTCTTC. Amino acid sequence: CASSQGLAGTYNEQFF.

The V and J genes are TRBV11-2 and TRBJ2-7, with TRBD2 matching over 10 bases. V lost 3 bases to trimming and J lost 2 bases; unmatched junction nucleotides: 4. The CDR3 is 15 amino acids. Per the germline V gene, CDR1 is SGHAT and CDR2 is FQNNGV. The CDR3 DNA reads TGTGCCAGCAGCTTGGGACTAGCGTTTACCTACGAGCAGTACTTC. This sequence encodes CASSLGLAFTYEQYF.

The chain carries TRBV6-1 and TRBJ1-6, with D maybe TRBD1 (5 bases). Germline V CDR1 and CDR2: MNHNS, SASEGT. V was shortened by 4 bases and J by 7 bases, with 8 bases between the two germline ends. The CDR3 runs to 13 residues. This CDR3 reads CASSVDRNSPLHF. CDR3 nucleotide sequence: TGTGCCAGCAGTGTAGACAGAAATTCACCCCTCCACTTT.

The V and J genes are TRBV18 and TRBJ2-7, with D perhaps assigned TRBD1 or TRBD2 (6 bases each). V dropped 3 bases and J dropped 5 bases, with 23 bases sitting between them. Germline loops: CDR1 KGHSH, CDR2 LQKENI. This CDR3 is built from 17 residues. CDR3 in amino acids: CASSPLGGPGTPDEQYF. DNA of the CDR3: TGTGCCAGCTCACCTCTAGGGGGGCCCGGGACCCCCGACGAGCAGTACTTC.

The chain has TRBV4-2 and TRBJ1-4; D remains unclear. Trimming pared 5 bases from V and 10 bases from J, leaving 17 bases between. The CDR3 covers 14 residues. The germline V gene has CDR1 LGHNA and CDR2 YNFKEQ. The CDR3 sequence is CASSLGGRTGKLFF. CDR3 DNA sequence: TGTGCCAGCAGCTTGGGTGGGCGGACGGGAAAACTGTTTTTT.

This clone was seen only once. The rearrangement links TRBV10-2 to TRBJ2-7; 8 bases are a match to TRBD1. There are 15 residues in the CDR3. CDR1 and CDR2 (germline): WSHSY, SAAADI. Trimming took 3 bases from V and 0 from J; bases not matched to a gene: 4. CDR3 DNA: TGCGCCAGCAGTGAAAGCAGGGGGCTCTCCTACGAGCAGTACTTC. Translated: CASSESRGLSYEQYF.

V usage is TRBV6-5 and J usage is TRBJ2-7; D not certain. The CDR3 has 12 residues. The germline gives CDR1 MNHEY, CDR2 SVGAGI. Trimming removed 9 bases from V and 3 bases from J, with 12 bases in between. In DNA form, the CDR3 reads TGTGCCAGTGGACGGGCACGCTACGAGCAGTACTTC. Encoded protein: CASGRARYEQYF.

The genes are TRBV21-1 and TRBJ1-4; TRBD1, as called in the table, went unchecked against the DNA. TRBV21-1 is recorded as a pseudogene. The CDR3 spans 16 residues. In DNA form, the CDR3 reads TGTGCCAGCATCCCAATGAAACAGGGGCTTAATGAAAAACTGTTTTTT. It codes for CASIPMKQGLNEKLFF.

This clone has just one count. This sequence joins TRBV7-9 and TRBJ1-4; D might be TRBD1 (5 bases). The CDR3 extends over 12 amino acids. V lost 6 bases and J 8 bases, leaving 10 bases between the germline ends. Germline V gene lookup returns CDR1 SEHNR and CDR2 FQNEAQ (reference sequence). CDR3 bases: TGTGCCAGCAGGTCCGGGGGAGAAAAACTGTTTTTT. This codes for CASRSGGEKLFF.

The genes are TRBV7-6 and TRBJ2-3; D perhaps matches TRBD1 (5 bases). Trimming removed 1 base at V and 4 bases at J, with 12 bases between. Germline assignment: CDR1 SGHVS and CDR2 FNYEAQ. This CDR3 contains 15 residues. CDR3 amino acids: CASSLGSLGPDTQYF. The CDR3 DNA sequence: TGTGCCAGCAGCTTAGGATCATTGGGGCCAGATACGCAGTATTTT.

This sequence joins TRBV11-2 and TRBJ2-2, with D maybe TRBD1 (5 bases). Between the trimmed V and J ends, which lost 7 bases and 2 bases, there was a span of 8 bases. The germline V gene encodes CDR1 SGHAT and CDR2 FQNNGV. This CDR3 comprises 13 residues. CDR3 DNA: TGTGCCAGCAACCAGGGAAACACCGGGGAGCTGTTTTTT. Amino acid sequence: CASNQGNTGELFF.

The gene calls are TRBV7-9 and TRBJ2-1, with a tentative D call TRBD1 (6 bases). Germline V gives CDR1 SEHNR, CDR2 FQNEAQ (reference sequence). The CDR3 runs to 14 residues. The V and J ends lost 5 bases and 9 bases respectively, with 17 bases between them. CDR3 loop: CASSVSAGVREQFF. DNA of the CDR3: TGTGCCAGCAGCGTGTCAGCAGGGGTCCGTGAGCAGTTCTTC.

This clone was picked up a small number of times. The same CDR3 is also encoded by other DNA sequences in this sample. The chain links TRBV7-9 to TRBJ1-5; D is uncertain. Trimming left V 1 base short and J 6 bases short, with 4 bases between. This CDR3 is 12 amino acids long. CDR1 is SEHNR and CDR2 is FQNEAQ in the germline V gene (reference sequence). The CDR3 coding sequence is TGTGCCAGCAGCTTAGACAGTCAGCCCCAGCATTTT. Protein product: CASSLDSQPQHF. The complete variable domain, with remaining parts taken from reference TRBV7-9 and TRBJ1-5, reads DTGVSQNPRHKITKRGQNVTFRCDPISEHNRLYWYRQTLGQGPEFLTYFQNEAQLEKSRLLSDRFSAERPKGSFSTLEIQRTEQGDSAMYLCASSLDSQPQHFGDGTRLSIL.

The V and J genes are TRBV7-8 and TRBJ2-1; 10 bases match TRBD2. V was pared by 1 base and J by 4 bases, with 7 bases of the junction left unmatched. Germline CDR1 is SGHVS and CDR2 is FQNEAQ. The CDR3 sequence is 17 residues long. CDR3 residues: CASSLVPRTSGYNEQFF. CDR3 bases: TGTGCCAGCAGCTTAGTGCCCCGGACTAGCGGATACAATGAGCAGTTCTTC.

The chain recombines TRBV5-6 with TRBJ2-2; D may be TRBD1 (6 bases). The CDR3 consists of 17 residues. Germline V gives CDR1 SGHDT, CDR2 YYEEEE. V lost 4 bases to trimming and J lost 0 bases, with 16 bases between them. In nucleotides, the CDR3 is TGTGCCAGCAGCCCGATAGTAGCAGGGGCGAACACCGGGGAGCTGTTTTTT. Protein sequence: CASSPIVAGANTGELFF.